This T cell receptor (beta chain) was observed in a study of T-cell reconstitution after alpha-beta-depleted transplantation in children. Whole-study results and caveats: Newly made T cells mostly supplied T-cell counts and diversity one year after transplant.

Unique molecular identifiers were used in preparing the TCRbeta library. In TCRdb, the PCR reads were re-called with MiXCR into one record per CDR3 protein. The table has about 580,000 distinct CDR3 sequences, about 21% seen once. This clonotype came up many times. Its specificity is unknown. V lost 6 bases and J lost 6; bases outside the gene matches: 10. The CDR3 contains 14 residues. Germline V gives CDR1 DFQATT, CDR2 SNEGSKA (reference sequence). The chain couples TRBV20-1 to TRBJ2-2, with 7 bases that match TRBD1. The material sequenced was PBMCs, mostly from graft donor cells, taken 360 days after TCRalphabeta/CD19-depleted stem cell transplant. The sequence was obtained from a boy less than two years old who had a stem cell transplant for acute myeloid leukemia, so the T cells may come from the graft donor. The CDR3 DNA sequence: TGCAGTGCAATGAGACAGGGAATTTCCGGGGAGCTGTTTTTT. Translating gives CSAMRQGISGELFF.